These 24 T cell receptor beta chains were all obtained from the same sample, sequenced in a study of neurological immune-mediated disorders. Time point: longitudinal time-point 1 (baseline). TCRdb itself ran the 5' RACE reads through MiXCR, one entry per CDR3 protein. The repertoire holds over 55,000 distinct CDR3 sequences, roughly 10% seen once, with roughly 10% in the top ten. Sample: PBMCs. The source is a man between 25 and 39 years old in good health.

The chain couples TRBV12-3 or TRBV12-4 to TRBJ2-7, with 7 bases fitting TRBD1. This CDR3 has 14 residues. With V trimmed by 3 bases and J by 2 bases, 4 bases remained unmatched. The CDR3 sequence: CASSFRGQTYEQYF. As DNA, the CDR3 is TGTGCCAGCAGTTTCCGGGGACAGACCTACGAGCAGTACTTC.

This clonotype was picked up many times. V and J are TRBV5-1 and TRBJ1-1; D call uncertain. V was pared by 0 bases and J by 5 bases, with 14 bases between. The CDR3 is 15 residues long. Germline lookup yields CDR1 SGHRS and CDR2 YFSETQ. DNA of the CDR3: TGCGCCAGCAGCTTGGGGGGAACAGCGCGGACTGAAGCTTTCTTT. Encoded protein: CASSLGGTARTEAFF. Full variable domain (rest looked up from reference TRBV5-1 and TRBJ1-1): KAGVTQTPRYLIKTRGQQVTLSCSPISGHRSVSWYQQTPGQGLQFLFEYFSETQRNKGNFPGRFSGRQFSNSRSEMNVSTLELGDSALYLCASSLGGTARTEAFFGQGTRLTVV.

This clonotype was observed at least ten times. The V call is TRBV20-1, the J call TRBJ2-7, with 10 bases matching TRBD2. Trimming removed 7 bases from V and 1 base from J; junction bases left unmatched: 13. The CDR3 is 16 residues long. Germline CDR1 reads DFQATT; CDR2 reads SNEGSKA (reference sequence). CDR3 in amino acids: CSGSKGASGRSYEQYF. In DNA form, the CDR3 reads TGCAGTGGTAGTAAGGGAGCTAGCGGGAGATCCTACGAGCAGTACTTC.

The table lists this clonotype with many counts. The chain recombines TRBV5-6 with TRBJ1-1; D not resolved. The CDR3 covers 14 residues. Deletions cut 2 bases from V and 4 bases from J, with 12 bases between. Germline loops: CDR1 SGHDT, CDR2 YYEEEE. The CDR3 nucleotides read TGTGCCAGCAGCTTCGGTTTGTTGGGCACTGAAGCTTTCTTT. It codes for CASSFGLLGTEAFF.

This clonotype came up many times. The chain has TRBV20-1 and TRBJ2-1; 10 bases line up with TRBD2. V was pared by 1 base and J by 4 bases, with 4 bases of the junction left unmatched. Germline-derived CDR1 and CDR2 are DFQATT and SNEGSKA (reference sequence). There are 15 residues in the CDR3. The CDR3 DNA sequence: TGCAGTGCTAGAGTCCTAGCGGGAGTGTACAATGAGCAGTTCTTC. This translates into CSARVLAGVYNEQFF.

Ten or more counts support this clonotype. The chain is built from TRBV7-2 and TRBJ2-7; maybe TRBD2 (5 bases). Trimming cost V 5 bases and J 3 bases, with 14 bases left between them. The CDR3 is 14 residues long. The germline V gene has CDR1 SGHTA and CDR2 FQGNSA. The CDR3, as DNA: TGTGCCAGCAGCCGGATGCCGGGGAGCTACGAGCAGTACTTC. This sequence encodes CASSRMPGSYEQYF.

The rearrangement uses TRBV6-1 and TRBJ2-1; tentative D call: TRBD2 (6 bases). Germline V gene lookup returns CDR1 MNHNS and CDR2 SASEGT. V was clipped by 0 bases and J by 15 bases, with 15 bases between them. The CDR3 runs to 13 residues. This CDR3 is CASSEASVTSLFF. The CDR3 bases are TGTGCCAGCAGTGAAGCGAGTGTCACTAGCCTGTTCTTC.

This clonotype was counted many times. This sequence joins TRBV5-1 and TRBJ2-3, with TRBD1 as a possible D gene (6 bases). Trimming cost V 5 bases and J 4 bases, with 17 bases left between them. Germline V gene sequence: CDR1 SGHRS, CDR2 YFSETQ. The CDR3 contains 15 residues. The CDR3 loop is CASSRGEGGPDTQYF. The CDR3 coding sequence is TGCGCCAGCAGTCGAGGAGAAGGGGGACCAGATACGCAGTATTTT.

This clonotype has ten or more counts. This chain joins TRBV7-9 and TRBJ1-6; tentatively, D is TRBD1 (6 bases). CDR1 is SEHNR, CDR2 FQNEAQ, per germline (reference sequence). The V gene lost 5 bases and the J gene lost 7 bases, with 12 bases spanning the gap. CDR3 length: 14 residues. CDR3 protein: CASSPTTGNSPLHF. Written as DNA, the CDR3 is TGTGCCAGCAGCCCTACCACAGGGAATTCACCCCTCCACTTT.

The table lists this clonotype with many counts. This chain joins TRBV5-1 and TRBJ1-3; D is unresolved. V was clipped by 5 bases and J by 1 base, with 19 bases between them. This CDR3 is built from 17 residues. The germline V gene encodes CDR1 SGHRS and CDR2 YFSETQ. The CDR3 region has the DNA TGCGCCAGCAGAGAGGGAGCGCCTGGTGGTTCTGGAAACACCATATATTTT. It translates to CASREGAPGGSGNTIYF.

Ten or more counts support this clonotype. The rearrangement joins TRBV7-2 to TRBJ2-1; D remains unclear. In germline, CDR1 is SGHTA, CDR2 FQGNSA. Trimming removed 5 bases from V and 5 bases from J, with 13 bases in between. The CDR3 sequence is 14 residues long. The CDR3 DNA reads TGTGCCAGCAGCCCTCATCGAACCGACAATGAGCAGTTCTTC. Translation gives CASSPHRTDNEQFF.

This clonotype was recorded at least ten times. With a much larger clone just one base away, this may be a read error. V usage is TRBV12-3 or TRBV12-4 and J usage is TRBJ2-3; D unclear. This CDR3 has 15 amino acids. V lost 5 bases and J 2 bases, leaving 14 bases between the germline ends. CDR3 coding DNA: TGTGCCAGCAGTCCTCGGAGAGGCGACACAGATACGCAGTATTTT. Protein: CASSPRRGDTDTQYF.

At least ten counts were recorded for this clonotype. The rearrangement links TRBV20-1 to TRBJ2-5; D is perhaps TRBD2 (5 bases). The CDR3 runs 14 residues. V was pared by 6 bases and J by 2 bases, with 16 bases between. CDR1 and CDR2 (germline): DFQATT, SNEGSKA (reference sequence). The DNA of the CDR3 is TGCAGTGCAAGGGTGGATAGCGCACAAGAGACCCAGTACTTC. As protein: CSARVDSAQETQYF.

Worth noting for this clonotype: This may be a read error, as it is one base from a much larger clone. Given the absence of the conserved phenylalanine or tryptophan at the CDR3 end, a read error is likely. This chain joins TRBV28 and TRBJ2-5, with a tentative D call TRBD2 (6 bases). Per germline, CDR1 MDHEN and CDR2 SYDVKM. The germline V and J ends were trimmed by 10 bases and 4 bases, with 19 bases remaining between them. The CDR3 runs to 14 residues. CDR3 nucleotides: TGTGCCACCACCCCCTCCGGGACTCCAGAGACCCAGTACTTA. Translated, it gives CATTPSGTPETQYL.

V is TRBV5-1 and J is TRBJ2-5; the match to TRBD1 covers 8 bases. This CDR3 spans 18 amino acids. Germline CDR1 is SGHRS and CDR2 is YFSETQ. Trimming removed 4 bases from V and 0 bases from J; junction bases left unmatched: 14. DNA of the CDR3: TGCGCCAGCAGCCCCGGGACAGGCAGCGTTATGTACCAAGAGACCCAGTACTTC. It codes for CASSPGTGSVMYQETQYF.

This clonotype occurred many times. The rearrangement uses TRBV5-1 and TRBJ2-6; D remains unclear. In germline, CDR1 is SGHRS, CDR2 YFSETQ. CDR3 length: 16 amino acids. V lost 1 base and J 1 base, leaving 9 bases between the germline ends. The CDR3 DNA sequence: TGCGCCAGCAGCTTGAACTCCGCTTCTGGGGCCAACGTCCTGACTTTC. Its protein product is CASSLNSASGANVLTF.

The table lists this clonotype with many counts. The CDR3 is CASSPNWLRRGTGANVLTF. The CDR3 coding sequence is TGCGCCAGCAGCCCAAACTGGCTCAGGCGGGGCACTGGGGCCAACGTCCTGACTTTC. The chain is built from TRBV5-1 and TRBJ2-6, with D possibly TRBD2 on 6 matching bases. CDR1 and CDR2 from the germline V gene are SGHRS and YFSETQ. The germline V and J ends were trimmed by 4 bases and 2 bases, with 22 bases remaining between them. The CDR3 runs to 19 residues.

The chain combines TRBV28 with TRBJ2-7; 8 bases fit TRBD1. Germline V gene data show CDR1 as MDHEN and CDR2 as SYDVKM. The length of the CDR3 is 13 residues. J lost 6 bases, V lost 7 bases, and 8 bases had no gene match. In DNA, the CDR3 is TGTGCCAGCACGATGGACAGGGTCGGCGAGCAGTACTTC. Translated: CASTMDRVGEQYF.

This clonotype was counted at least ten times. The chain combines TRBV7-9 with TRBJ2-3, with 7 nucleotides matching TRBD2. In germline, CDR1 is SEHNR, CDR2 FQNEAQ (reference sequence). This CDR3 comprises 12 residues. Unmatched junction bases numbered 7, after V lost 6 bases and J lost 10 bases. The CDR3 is CASRSLADAQYF. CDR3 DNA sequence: TGTGCCAGCAGAAGTCTAGCGGATGCGCAGTATTTT.

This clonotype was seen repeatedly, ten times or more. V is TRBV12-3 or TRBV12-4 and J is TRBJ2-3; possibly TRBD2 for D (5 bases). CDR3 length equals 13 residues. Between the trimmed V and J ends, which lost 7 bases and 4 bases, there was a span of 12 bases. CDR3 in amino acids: CASMVSVADTQYF. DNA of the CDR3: TGTGCCAGCATGGTTAGCGTCGCAGATACGCAGTATTTT.

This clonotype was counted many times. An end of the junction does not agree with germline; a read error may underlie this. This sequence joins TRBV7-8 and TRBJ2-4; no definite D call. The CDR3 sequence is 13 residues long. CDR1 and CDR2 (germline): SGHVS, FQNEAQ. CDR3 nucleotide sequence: TGTGCCAGCAGCGAACCGGGCCTCAACCTGGTGAACTTC. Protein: CASSEPGLNLVNF.

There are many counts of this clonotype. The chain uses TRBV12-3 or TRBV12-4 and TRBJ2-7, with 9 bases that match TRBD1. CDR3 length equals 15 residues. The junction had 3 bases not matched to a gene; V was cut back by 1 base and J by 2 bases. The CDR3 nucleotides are TGTGCCAGCAGTTTAGTGGGACAGGGAGCCTACGAGCAGTACTTC. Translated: CASSLVGQGAYEQYF.

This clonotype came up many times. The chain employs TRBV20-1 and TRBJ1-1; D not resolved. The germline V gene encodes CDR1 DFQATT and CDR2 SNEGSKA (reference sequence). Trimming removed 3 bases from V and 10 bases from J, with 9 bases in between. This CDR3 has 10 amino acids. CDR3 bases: TGCAGTGCTAGCGGGGTAGGAGCTTTCTTT. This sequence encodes CSASGVGAFF.

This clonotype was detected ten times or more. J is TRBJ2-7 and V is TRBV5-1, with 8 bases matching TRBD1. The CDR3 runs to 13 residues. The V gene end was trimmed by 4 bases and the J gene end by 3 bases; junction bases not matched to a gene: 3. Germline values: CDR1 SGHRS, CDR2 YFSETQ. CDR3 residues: CASSVDRVYEQYF. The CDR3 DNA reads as TGCGCCAGCAGCGTGGACAGGGTCTACGAGCAGTACTTC.